The rows below give T cell receptor beta chains drawn from one sample of a study of patients and donors after allogeneic stem cell transplantation. Via MiXCR, TCRdb re-called the RT-PCR reads, giving one row per CDR3 protein. The sample has about a million distinct CDR3 sequences, under 20% seen once; the top ten hold around 6%. What was sequenced was blood, either unsorted or a sorted T cell fraction (not recorded which). These receptors were taken from a human donor who was either an allogeneic HSCT recipient or a stem cell or donor lymphocyte infusion donor (not recorded which). It is not recorded whose cells these are; they may come from a transplant donor. Both conserved end residues are part of each CDR3. A D gene is named only where the DNA matches it firmly. Size is stated for part of the rows, as once, few or many counts, or as a class when the clone is expanded.

D	V	size	J	CDR3	DNA
-	TRBV7-9	-	TRBJ2-1	CASSITVKIPSYNEQFF	TGTGCCAGCAGCATCACCGTAAAAATACCCTCCTACAATGAGCAGTTCTTC
TRBD2	TRBV6-5	many	TRBJ2-5	CASSYIAGSQETQYF	TGTGCCAGCAGTTACATAGCGGGGAGCCAAGAGACCCAGTACTTC
-	TRBV20-1	few	TRBJ2-7	CSARGTTNYEQYF	TGCAGTGCTAGAGGGACTACCAACTACGAGCAGTACTTC
-	TRBV29-1	-	TRBJ2-3	CSAAPPDTQYF	TGCAGCGCCGCTCCCCCAGATACGCAGTATTTT
-	TRBV24-1	-	TRBJ2-5	CATSEVGPTSETQYF	TGTGCCACCAGTGAGGTGGGGCCCACCTCGGAGACCCAGTACTTC
-	TRBV7-2	few	TRBJ1-3	CASSSTGKGNTIYF	TGTGCCAGCAGTTCTACAGGGAAGGGAAACACCATATATTTT
-	TRBV6-2/TRBV6-3	-	TRBJ2-1	CASRAGRLYNEQFF	TGTGCCAGCAGGGCGGGACGGCTATACAATGAGCAGTTCTTC
-	TRBV3-1	few	TRBJ1-1	CASSPRGGTRNTEAFF	TGTGCCAGCAGCCCCCGAGGAGGGACCCGGAACACTGAAGCTTTCTTT
-	TRBV7-2	-	TRBJ2-3	CASSLRDLYTDTQYF	TGTGCCAGCAGCTTGCGGGACTTATACACAGATACGCAGTATTTT
-	TRBV20-1	-	TRBJ2-7	CSARKSGYEQYF	TGCAGTGCTAGAAAGTCAGGGTACGAGCAGTACTTC
-	TRBV5-1	-	TRBJ1-1	CASSLEDIGTEAFF	TGCGCCAGCAGCTTAGAGGACATTGGGACTGAAGCTTTCTTT
TRBD1	TRBV5-1	few	TRBJ2-7	CASSKVSGTENEQYF	TGCGCCAGCAGCAAAGTCTCCGGGACAGAGAACGAGCAGTACTTC
-	TRBV20-1	few	TRBJ2-7	CSARDRTGPSEQYF	TGCAGTGCTAGAGATCGTACGGGTCCTTCGGAGCAGTACTTC
-	TRBV21-1	-	TRBJ1-6	CASSPRGISSYNSPLHF	TGTGCCAGCAGCCCCAGAGGGATAAGCTCCTATAATTCACCCCTCCACTTT
-	TRBV20-1	few	TRBJ1-1	CSALGATEAFF	TGCAGTGCCCTGGGGGCCACTGAAGCTTTCTTT
TRBD1	TRBV12-3/TRBV12-4	few	TRBJ2-3	CASSLRTGGVDTQYF	TGTGCCAGCAGTTTGAGGACAGGGGGAGTGGATACGCAGTATTTT
-	TRBV5-6	-	TRBJ2-2	CASSFYGYGELFF	TGTGCCAGCAGCTTTTACGGATACGGGGAGCTGTTTTTT
TRBD2	TRBV20-1	few	TRBJ2-1	CSADGGLAGVNEQFF	TGCAGTGCTGATGGCGGACTAGCGGGAGTGAATGAGCAGTTCTTC
-	TRBV5-6	-	TRBJ2-3	CASSLASPGALDTQYF	TGTGCCAGCAGCTTGGCATCTCCGGGGGCTCTAGATACGCAGTATTTT
TRBD2	TRBV10-3	-	TRBJ2-7	CAISESGRAGYEQYF	TGTGCCATCAGTGAGAGCGGGAGGGCCGGCTACGAGCAGTACTTC
TRBD2	TRBV29-1	-	TRBJ2-1	CSVENRGNRAGVYEQFF	TGCAGCGTTGAAAATAGGGGAAATAGGGCGGGAGTCTATGAGCAGTTCTTC
-	TRBV18	few	TRBJ1-1	CASSSRWAVNTEAFF	TGTGCCAGCTCCTCCCGTTGGGCAGTAAACACTGAAGCTTTCTTT
TRBD1	TRBV10-3	few	TRBJ1-1	CAISGPEEDRSAEAFF	TGTGCCATCAGTGGCCCCGAAGAGGACAGGTCGGCTGAAGCTTTCTTT
-	TRBV6-5	few	TRBJ2-7	CATGTAYYEQYF	TGTGCCACCGGGACCGCTTATTACGAGCAGTACTTC
-	TRBV5-1	few	TRBJ1-1	CASSTRGGSTEAFF	TGCGCCAGCAGCACCAGGGGTGGAAGCACTGAAGCTTTCTTT
-	TRBV20-1	-	TRBJ2-1	CSAGKRTPGGNEQFF	TGCAGTGCTGGAAAGAGGACTCCTGGTGGTAATGAGCAGTTCTTC
-	TRBV11-2	-	TRBJ2-1	CASSPPRLGTHYNEQFF	TGTGCCAGCAGCCCCCCTAGGCTCGGGACACACTACAATGAGCAGTTCTTC
-	TRBV5-5	few	TRBJ1-1	CASSPYRGGLLNTEAFF	TGTGCCAGCAGCCCCTACCGGGGCGGATTATTGAACACTGAAGCTTTCTTT
TRBD1	TRBV12-3/TRBV12-4	many	TRBJ2-3	CASRPPGQSQYF	TGTGCCAGCAGGCCTCCGGGACAGTCGCAGTATTTT
-	TRBV30	few	TRBJ2-1	CAWSHDVYGEQFF	TGTGCCTGGAGTCACGACGTGTACGGTGAGCAGTTCTTC
-	TRBV7-2	few	TRBJ2-7	CASSLISNEQYF	TGTGCCAGCAGCTTAATAAGTAACGAGCAGTACTTC
TRBD2	TRBV20-1	few	TRBJ2-1	CSARKASGSLYNEQFF	TGCAGTGCTAGGAAGGCTAGCGGGAGTCTCTACAATGAGCAGTTCTTC
-	TRBV5-1	-	TRBJ2-2	CASSLLFGAGELFF	TGCGCCAGCAGCTTATTGTTCGGGGCCGGGGAGCTGTTTTTT
-	TRBV4-3	few	TRBJ2-7	CASSKSSSYEQYF	TGCGCCAGCAGCAAATCTAGCTCCTACGAGCAGTACTTC
TRBD1	TRBV5-6	-	TRBJ2-7	CASSEPTGSYEQYF	TGTGCCAGCAGCGAACCGACAGGGAGTTACGAGCAGTACTTC
-	TRBV5-6	few	TRBJ2-1	CASRQILASYNEQFF	TGTGCCAGCAGACAAATATTGGCCTCCTACAATGAGCAGTTCTTC
TRBD1	TRBV7-9	many	TRBJ1-2	CASRGTGYGYTF	TGTGCCAGCAGGGGGACAGGCTATGGCTACACCTTC
-	TRBV10-3	-	TRBJ2-1	CAISRKDRTEEQFF	TGTGCCATCAGTAGAAAGGATCGAACGGAAGAGCAGTTCTTC
-	TRBV18	-	TRBJ2-7	CASSPQNSAPYEQYF	TGTGCCAGCTCACCACAGAACTCGGCTCCCTACGAGCAGTACTTC
TRBD1	TRBV12-5	few	TRBJ2-7	CASGFTPDRVPYEQYF	TGTGCTAGTGGTTTTACTCCCGACAGGGTGCCCTACGAGCAGTACTTC
-	TRBV4-2	few	TRBJ2-3	CASSQGVSPTDTQYF	TGTGCCAGCAGCCAAGGAGTGTCGCCAACGGATACGCAGTATTTT
TRBD1	TRBV15	-	TRBJ1-1	CATSRTGSGTEAFF	TGTGCCACCAGCCGGACAGGGTCGGGAACTGAAGCTTTCTTT
-	TRBV11-2	few	TRBJ1-1	CASSADRDLEAFF	TGTGCCAGCAGCGCCGACAGAGACTTAGAAGCTTTCTTT
-	TRBV11-2	-	TRBJ1-2	CASSKQTGLYGYTF	TGTGCCAGCAGCAAACAGACTGGCCTCTATGGCTACACCTTC
TRBD2	TRBV20-1	few	TRBJ2-7	CSAKSISGGSYYEQYF	TGCAGTGCAAAAAGCATTAGCGGGGGGAGTTACTACGAGCAGTACTTC
-	TRBV12-3/TRBV12-4	-	TRBJ2-7	CASSSLGTYEQYF	TGTGCCAGCAGTTCACTAGGGACCTACGAGCAGTACTTC
-	TRBV7-2	-	TRBJ2-4	CASSLVGQRLNIQYF	TGTGCCAGCAGCTTAGTTGGACAGAGATTAAACATTCAGTACTTC
-	TRBV5-1	-	TRBJ2-2	CASLDVGAGNTGELFF	TGCGCCAGTCTGGATGTGGGAGCAGGAAACACCGGGGAGCTGTTTTTT
TRBD2	TRBV4-2	few	TRBJ2-7	CASSQEGAGGPYEQYF	TGTGCCAGCAGCCAAGAAGGCGCGGGGGGACCCTACGAGCAGTACTTC
-	TRBV7-8	-	TRBJ1-1	CAPSPPRGSSNTEAFF	TGTGCCCCCAGCCCGCCGAGAGGCTCCTCGAACACTGAAGCTTTCTTT
-	TRBV12-3/TRBV12-4	many	TRBJ2-3	CASSRRASRDVDTQYF	TGTGCCAGCAGTCGCAGGGCTAGCAGAGATGTAGATACGCAGTATTTT
TRBD2	TRBV20-1	-	TRBJ2-3	CSAPRGGRATDTQYF	TGCAGTGCTCCGAGGGGCGGGAGGGCGACAGATACGCAGTATTTT
-	TRBV5-1	few	TRBJ2-7	CASSLEGSHEQYF	TGCGCCAGCAGCTTGGAAGGGTCCCACGAGCAGTACTTC
-	TRBV10-3	-	TRBJ2-1	CAISELDSEQFF	TGTGCCATCAGTGAGTTAGATTCTGAGCAGTTCTTC
TRBD1	TRBV7-8	-	TRBJ1-1	CASSADRANLNTEAFF	TGTGCCAGCAGCGCCGACAGGGCTAATCTTAACACTGAAGCTTTCTTT
-	TRBV3-1	few	TRBJ2-5	CASSQVRAQGETQYF	TGTGCCAGCAGCCAAGTGCGGGCCCAGGGGGAGACCCAGTACTTC